Here is one TCR beta chain with its context. Per the original data handling: Quantification of nucleated cells was approximated via reference gene primer amplification. Libraries were prepared by immunoSEQ multiplex PCR; TCRdb keeps only in-frame clonotypes and omits some of them. V, J and clone size derive from that table, while D and trimming were established from the DNA sequence. The data contain fewer than 100,000 clones, roughly 86% of them singletons. This sample was taken from a study of blood T cell repertoires in COVID-19. Study context: The cDNA or gDNA used as material had been derived from T cells, B-cell-depleted T cells, or PBMCs.

The CDR3 is 15 amino acids. Germline CDR1 LGHDT, CDR2 YNNKEL (reference sequence). Trimming cost V 6 bases and J 1 base; bases outside gene matches: 4. Sequences were obtained from peripheral blood. The sequence derives from a man between 45 and 60 years old with acute or convalescent COVID-19. The V call is TRBV3-1 (or the pseudogene TRBV3-2), the J call TRBJ2-2, with 8 bases identical to TRBD1. For the CDR3, the DNA is TGTGCCAGCAGGCACGGGACAGGGAACACCGGGGAGCTGTTTTTT. It specifies CASRHGTGNTGELFF.